A single sample is the source of the 32 T cell receptor beta chains below, sequenced in a study of blood T cell repertoires in COVID-19. The repertoire was sequenced with immunoSEQ multiplex PCR; TCRdb's copy has only in-frame clones and lacks some. The table includes more than 120,000 clones, around 87% detected once. The sample was peripheral blood. All receptors come from a man in his fifties who had recovered from COVID-19.

The chain links TRBV9 to TRBJ2-3, with D unclear. V lost 0 bases to trimming and J lost 2 bases, with 13 bases between them. From germline, CDR1 is SGDLS and CDR2 YYNGEE. The CDR3 spans 16 residues. The CDR3 DNA sequence: TGTGCCAGCAGCGTAGCTCCCAGGCCCACCACAGATACGCAGTATTTT. Translated, it gives CASSVAPRPTTDTQYF.

The rearrangement uses TRBV2 and TRBJ2-1, with D possibly TRBD1 on 5 matching bases. The CDR3 runs to 17 residues. CDR1 SNHLY and CDR2 FYNNEI come from the germline V gene. V lost 6 bases and J lost 0, with 18 bases in between. CDR3 region: CASRADSPSLSYNEQFF. The CDR3, as DNA: TGTGCCAGCAGGGCCGACAGTCCTTCCCTCTCCTACAATGAGCAGTTCTTC. The full variable domain, rest sourced from reference TRBV2 and TRBJ2-1, is EPEVTQTPSHQVTQMGQEVILRCVPISNHLYFYWYRQILGQKVEFLVSFYNNEISEKSEIFDDQFSVERPDGSNFTLKIRSTKLEDSAMYFCASRADSPSLSYNEQFFGPGTRLTVL.

The J gene is TRBJ2-7, the V gene TRBV10-3; no clear D gene. Looked up from germline, CDR1 is ENHRY and CDR2 is SYGVKD. This CDR3 comprises 12 residues. Trimming pared 0 bases from V and 6 bases from J, leaving 6 bases between. The CDR3 loop is CAISESVSEQYF. CDR3 coding DNA: TGTGCCATCAGTGAGTCAGTGAGCGAGCAGTACTTC.

J is TRBJ1-1 and V is TRBV7-8; TRBD1 matches 7 bases. J lost 1 base, V lost 5 bases, and 4 bases had no gene match. Germline V CDR1 and CDR2: SGHVS, FQNEAQ. The CDR3 has 14 amino acids. The CDR3 region has the DNA TGTGCCAGCAGCCGAGGACAGGAGAACACTGAAGCTTTCTTT. This codes for CASSRGQENTEAFF.

J is TRBJ2-5 and V is TRBV7-6, with 10 bases matching TRBD2. This CDR3 spans 18 amino acids. V shed 5 bases, J shed 0 bases, and the junction held 12 bases outside the gene matches. The germline V gene has CDR1 SGHVS and CDR2 FNYEAQ. The CDR3 region has the DNA TGTGCCAGCAGCCACATCCGGACGCTAGCGGGGGACCAAGAGACCCAGTACTTC. This codes for CASSHIRTLAGDQETQYF. The full variable domain, in which reference TRBV7-6 and TRBJ2-5 provide the parts outside the CDR3, is GAGVSQSPRYKVTKRGQDVALRCDPISGHVSLYWYRQALGQGPEFLTYFNYEAQQDKSGLPNDRFSAERPEGSISTLTIQRTEQRDSAMYRCASSHIRTLAGDQETQYFGPGTRLLVL.

The rearrangement uses TRBV5-1 and TRBJ2-7; D gene unclear. Trimming stripped 0 bases from V and 3 bases from J, with 10 bases between. CDR3 size: 14 residues. CDR1 is SGHRS, CDR2 YFSETQ, per germline. The CDR3 DNA follows: TGCGCCAGCAGCTTGGGTGGGCAGGACTACGAGCAGTACTTC. It is translated as CASSLGGQDYEQYF.

The genes are TRBV4-2 and TRBJ1-1; the D gene is possibly TRBD1 (5 bases). V lost 1 base and J lost 5, with 14 bases in between. CDR1 and CDR2 (germline): LGHNA, YNFKEQ. This CDR3 has 15 amino acids. The CDR3 region is CASSQAFRGGTEAFF. DNA for the CDR3: TGTGCCAGCAGCCAAGCTTTTAGGGGTGGGACTGAAGCTTTCTTT.

This chain links TRBV6-5 with TRBJ1-2, with D perhaps TRBD1 (6 bases). The V end lost 5 bases, the J end lost 1 base, and 8 bases lay between the germline ends. The CDR3 consists of 13 residues. From germline, CDR1 is MNHEY and CDR2 SVGAGI. CDR3 in amino acids: CASSRTVNYGYTF. The CDR3 region has the DNA TGTGCCAGCAGTAGGACAGTTAACTATGGCTACACCTTC.

The rearrangement links TRBV30 to TRBJ1-4; 7 bases are a match to TRBD1. This CDR3 is built from 16 residues. Losses at the gene ends were 2 bases for V and 1 base for J; bases not matched to a gene: 7. The germline V gene has CDR1 GTSNPN and CDR2 SVGIG (reference sequence). CDR3 residues: CAWSPNRGLTNEKLFF. In nucleotides, the CDR3 is TGTGCCTGGAGTCCAAACAGGGGTCTAACTAATGAAAAACTGTTTTTT.

The V gene is TRBV13, the J gene TRBJ1-1, with D hard to call. Germline values: CDR1 PRHDT, CDR2 FYEKMQ (reference sequence). V was cut by 0 bases and J by 1 base, with 6 bases left in between. This CDR3 region has 14 residues. The CDR3 region is CASSLGRKNTEAFF. In DNA, the CDR3 is TGTGCCAGCAGCTTAGGCAGAAAGAACACTGAAGCTTTCTTT.

The gene calls are TRBV9 and TRBJ2-2; 12 nucleotides line up with TRBD2. The ends lost 4 bases at V and 5 bases at J; junction bases unmatched: 6. Germline V gives CDR1 SGDLS, CDR2 YYNGEE. The CDR3 loop spans 16 amino acids. CDR3 DNA sequence: TGTGCCAGCAGCCCTGGACTAGCGGGGACTACCGGGGAGCTGTTTTTT. This sequence encodes CASSPGLAGTTGELFF.

This chain connects TRBV5-1 to TRBJ2-7; 7 bases are shared with TRBD1. Trimming cost V 0 bases and J 0 bases; bases outside gene matches: 6. Germline V gene sequence: CDR1 SGHRS, CDR2 YFSETQ. The CDR3 has 16 residues. In DNA, the CDR3 is TGCGCCAGCAGCTTGGGGAACAGGGGCCTCTCCTACGAGCAGTACTTC. This translates into CASSLGNRGLSYEQYF. The variable domain in full, completed from reference TRBV5-1 and TRBJ2-7, reads KAGVTQTPRYLIKTRGQQVTLSCSPISGHRSVSWYQQTPGQGLQFLFEYFSETQRNKGNFPGRFSGRQFSNSRSEMNVSTLELGDSALYLCASSLGNRGLSYEQYFGPGTRLTVT.

This clone was counted once. The rearrangement uses TRBV7-2 and TRBJ1-2; 7 bases align to TRBD1. The CDR3 runs 14 residues. The germline gives CDR1 SGHTA, CDR2 FQGNSA. The ends lost 2 bases at V and 8 bases at J; junction bases unmatched: 8. The CDR3 nucleotides read TGTGCCAGCAGCTTACTTCGACAGGGTGGCGGCTACACCTTC. Encoded protein: CASSLLRQGGGYTF.

This sequence joins TRBV5-6 and TRBJ1-4; maybe TRBD1 (6 bases). CDR1 SGHDT and CDR2 YYEEEE come from the germline V gene. V lost 4 bases, J lost 0 bases, and 10 bases lay in between. The CDR3 contains 15 residues. The CDR3 spells CASSPTGPTNEKLFF. Here the CDR3 DNA reads TGTGCCAGCAGCCCCACAGGGCCAACTAATGAAAAACTGTTTTTT.

This clone was counted between two and nine times. The genes are TRBV2 and TRBJ1-4, with D maybe TRBD1 (5 bases). The CDR3 spans 15 residues. The ends were cut back, 7 bases at V and 7 bases at J, with 19 bases in the middle. The germline gives CDR1 SNHLY, CDR2 FYNNEI. CDR3 sequence reads: CASILSGPGGEKLFF. As DNA, the CDR3 is TGTGCCAGCATCCTAAGCGGGCCTGGGGGTGAAAAACTGTTTTTT.

V is TRBV24-1 and J is TRBJ2-2; TRBD1 aligns across 7 bases. Trimming took 4 bases from V and 3 from J; bases not matched to a gene: 4. Germline V gene sequence: CDR1 KGHDR, CDR2 SFDVKD. This CDR3 region has 15 residues. In DNA, the CDR3 is TGTGCCACCAGTGAAGCAGGGACAGACACCGGGGAGCTGTTTTTT. This gives the protein CATSEAGTDTGELFF.

The chain has TRBV19 and TRBJ1-2; TRBD1 matches 8 bases. This CDR3 spans 14 amino acids. V lost 5 bases, J lost 8 bases, and 10 bases stayed unmatched. The germline gives CDR1 LNHDA, CDR2 SQIVND (reference sequence). The CDR3 nucleotides read TGTGCCAGTAGTTCTTACGGGACAGGCTACGGCTACACCTTC. Its translation is CASSSYGTGYGYTF. Filled out from reference TRBV19 and TRBJ1-2, the complete variable domain reads DGGITQSPKYLFRKEGQNVTLSCEQNLNHDAMYWYRQDPGQGLRLIYYSQIVNDFQKGDIAEGYSVSREKKESFPLTVTSAQKNPTAFYLCASSSYGTGYGYTFGSGTRLTVV.

A few counts support this clone. This rearrangement joins TRBV4-1 to TRBJ1-2; D might be TRBD1 (6 bases). The length of the CDR3 is 13 residues. Germline V lookup: CDR1 MGHRA, CDR2 YSYEKL. V was trimmed by 5 bases and J by 2 bases, leaving 9 bases between them. CDR3 loop: CASSSTGNYGYTF. The CDR3 DNA is TGCGCCAGCAGCTCCACAGGGAACTATGGCTACACCTTC.

This chain uses TRBV7-9 with TRBJ1-4; the match to TRBD1 covers 8 bases. The V segment lost 1 base and the J segment 0 bases; nucleotides outside the gene matches: 4. Germline loops: CDR1 SEHNR, CDR2 FQNEAQ (reference sequence). This CDR3 contains 17 residues. The DNA of the CDR3 is TGTGCCAGCAGCTTAGTCAGGACAGGGTCAACTAATGAAAAACTGTTTTTT. Translation gives CASSLVRTGSTNEKLFF.

The V and J genes are TRBV5-1 and TRBJ1-4, with D possibly being TRBD1 (5 bases). The CDR3 sequence is 15 residues long. Germline values: CDR1 SGHRS, CDR2 YFSETQ. The V end lost 4 bases, the J end lost 3 bases, and 13 bases lay between the germline ends. CDR3 nucleotide sequence: TGCGCCAGCAGCCGCGCCCCGGGGGCTAATGAAAAACTGTTTTTT. Protein: CASSRAPGANEKLFF.

The chain recombines TRBV7-2 with TRBJ1-2; 8 bases map to TRBD1. V shed 7 bases, J shed 4 bases, and the junction held 8 bases outside the gene matches. Germline lookup yields CDR1 SGHTA and CDR2 FQGNSA. CDR3 length: 14 residues. The CDR3: CASTPGTGGYGYTF. DNA of the CDR3: TGTGCCAGCACCCCCGGTACAGGGGGCTATGGCTACACCTTC. The whole variable domain, remainder taken from reference TRBV7-2 and TRBJ1-2, is GAGVSQSPSNKVTEKGKDVELRCDPISGHTALYWYRQSLGQGLEFLIYFQGNSAPDKSGLPSDRFSAERTGGSVSTLTIQRTQQEDSAVYLCASTPGTGGYGYTFGSGTRLTVV.

This clone appeared a single time. V usage is TRBV2 and J usage is TRBJ2-2, with 7 nucleotides matching TRBD1. The CDR3 extends over 16 amino acids. The trim removed 3 bases at V and 6 bases at J, leaving 10 bases unmatched. CDR1 SNHLY and CDR2 FYNNEI come from the germline V gene. The CDR3 loop reads CASSDTQQGPPGELFF. The CDR3 DNA follows: TGTGCCAGCAGTGATACACAACAGGGGCCACCCGGGGAGCTGTTTTTT.

CDR3 coding DNA: TGCGCCAGCAGTGAGTCGTCACAGTTGAACACTGAAGCTTTCTTT. Translation gives CASSESSQLNTEAFF. This rearrangement joins TRBV10-1 to TRBJ1-1; no firm D call. The CDR3 consists of 15 residues. Germline lookup yields CDR1 WNHNN and CDR2 SYGVQD (reference sequence). V was cut by 0 bases and J by 0 bases, with 8 bases left in between.

The chain joins TRBV11-3 to TRBJ2-4; 7 nucleotides line up with TRBD1. Germline-derived CDR1 and CDR2 are SGHNT and YENEEA. The V segment lost 5 bases and the J segment 5 bases; nucleotides outside the gene matches: 3. The CDR3 loop spans 13 amino acids. The CDR3 DNA reads TGTGCCAGCAGCCTTGGACAGGAAAACATTCAGTACTTC. Its translation is CASSLGQENIQYF.

This clone is a singleton in its sample. Its ends do not fully match the called genes, so a read error is possible. V usage is TRBV4-3 and J usage is TRBJ1-5; the match to TRBD1 covers 8 bases. In germline, CDR1 is LGHNA, CDR2 YSLEER. This CDR3 comprises 11 residues. CDR3 in DNA: TGCGCCAGCAGCCAAACGGACAGGGAGGATTTT. Amino acids: CASSQTDREDF.

This clone appeared a few times. The J gene is TRBJ1-5, the V gene TRBV2, with a weak D call TRBD1 (6 bases). The CDR3 totals 14 residues. From germline, CDR1 is SNHLY and CDR2 FYNNEI. V was clipped by 7 bases and J by 3 bases, with 13 bases between them. The CDR3 region is CASNEQGPNQPQHF. The CDR3 bases are TGTGCCAGCAACGAACAGGGCCCCAATCAGCCCCAGCATTTT.

The gene calls are TRBV11-3 and TRBJ1-1, with D unclear. V was cut by 5 bases and J by 0 bases, with 16 bases left in between. The CDR3 covers 16 residues. Germline V CDR1 and CDR2: SGHNT, YENEEA. CDR3 DNA: TGTGCCAGCAGCGACCCCCCCCACAGATTGAACACTGAAGCTTTCTTT. It specifies CASSDPPHRLNTEAFF.

This clone appeared a single time. V and J are TRBV10-3 and TRBJ2-1, with 11 bases identical to TRBD2. V lost 10 bases and J lost 5; bases outside the gene matches: 16. The CDR3 spans 17 residues. Germline-derived CDR1 and CDR2 are ENHRY and SYGVKD. The CDR3: CATIGNSGGARNNEQFF. The CDR3 nucleotides are TGTGCCACTATAGGCAATAGCGGGGGGGCGCGGAACAATGAGCAGTTCTTC.

The V call is TRBV29-1, the J call TRBJ2-7, with a weak D call TRBD1 (5 bases). Germline CDR1 SQVTM, CDR2 ANQGSEA. The length of the CDR3 is 11 residues. V dropped 3 bases and J dropped 6 bases, with 9 bases sitting between them. The CDR3 DNA reads TGCAGCGTTGAGGGGCGCGGCGAGCAGTACTTC. Amino acid sequence: CSVEGRGEQYF.

V usage is TRBV7-6 and J usage is TRBJ2-5, with D unresolved. Trimming took 1 base from V and 0 from J, leaving 9 bases between them. The germline V gene has CDR1 SGHVS and CDR2 FNYEAQ. The CDR3 consists of 15 residues. Here the CDR3 reads CASSLEARYQETQYF. In DNA form, the CDR3 reads TGTGCCAGCAGCTTAGAAGCTAGGTACCAAGAGACCCAGTACTTC.

J is TRBJ1-5 and V is TRBV6-4, with 11 bases identical to TRBD1. The CDR3 has 16 residues. CDR1 MRHNA and CDR2 SNTAGT come from the germline V gene. The V segment lost 10 bases and the J segment 0 bases; nucleotides outside the gene matches: 8. CDR3 sequence: CANQRDRGYSNQPQHF. In nucleotides, the CDR3 is TGTGCCAACCAGAGGGACAGGGGGTATAGCAATCAGCCCCAGCATTTT.

The chain is built from TRBV7-8 and TRBJ2-2; the match to TRBD2 covers 8 bases. J gave up 2 bases and V 6 bases, and 2 bases lay outside the gene matches. The germline V gene encodes CDR1 SGHVS and CDR2 FQNEAQ. The CDR3 extends over 14 amino acids. CDR3 protein: CASRLAENTGELFF. The CDR3 DNA reads as TGTGCCAGCAGACTAGCGGAAAACACCGGGGAGCTGTTTTTT. The whole variable domain, filled in from reference TRBV7-8 and TRBJ2-2, reads GAGVSQSPRYKVAKRGQDVALRCDPISGHVSLFWYQQALGQGPEFLTYFQNEAQLDKSGLPSDRFFAERPEGSVSTLKIQRTQQEDSAVYLCASRLAENTGELFFGEGSRLTVL.